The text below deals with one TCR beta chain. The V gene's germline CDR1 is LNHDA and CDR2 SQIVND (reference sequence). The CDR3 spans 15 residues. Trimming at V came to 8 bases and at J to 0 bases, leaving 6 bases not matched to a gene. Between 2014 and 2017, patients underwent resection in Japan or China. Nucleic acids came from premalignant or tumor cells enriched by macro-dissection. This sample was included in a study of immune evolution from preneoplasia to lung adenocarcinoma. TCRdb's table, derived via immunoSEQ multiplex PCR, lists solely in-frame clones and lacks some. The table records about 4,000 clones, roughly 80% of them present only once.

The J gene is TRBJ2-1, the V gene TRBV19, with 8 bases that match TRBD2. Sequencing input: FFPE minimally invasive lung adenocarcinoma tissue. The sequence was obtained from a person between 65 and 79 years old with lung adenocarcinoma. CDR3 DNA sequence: TGTGCCAGTGCTATAGCGGGGAGCTCCTACAATGAGCAGTTCTTC. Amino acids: CASAIAGSSYNEQFF.